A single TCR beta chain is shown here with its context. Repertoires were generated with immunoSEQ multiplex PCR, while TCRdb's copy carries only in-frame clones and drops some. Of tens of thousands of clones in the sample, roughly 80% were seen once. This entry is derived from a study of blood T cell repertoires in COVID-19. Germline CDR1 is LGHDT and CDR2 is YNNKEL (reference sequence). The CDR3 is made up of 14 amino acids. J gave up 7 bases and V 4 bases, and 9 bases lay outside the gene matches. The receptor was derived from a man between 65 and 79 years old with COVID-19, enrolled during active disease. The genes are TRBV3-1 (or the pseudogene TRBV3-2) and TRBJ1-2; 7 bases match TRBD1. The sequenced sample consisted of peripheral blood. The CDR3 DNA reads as TGTGCCAGCAGCCTGCGAACAGGGGAGATTGGCTACACCTTC. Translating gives CASSLRTGEIGYTF.